The TCR beta chain under discussion was sequenced for a study of beta chain features in type 1 diabetes. Regarding the study as a whole: For cells with high TCR expression, cDNA sequencing could yield over-representation. It was among patients, rather than healthy donors, that naive, central memory and Treg TCRB repertoires appeared more similar. In all four CD4+ subsets, TCRB CDR3 length was significantly, moderately reduced in type 1 diabetes. Short templates might get an advantage during PCR, and this would be equal in patients and controls. Patients with type 1 diabetes showed fewer VDJ junction insertions and more deletions.

Trimming took off 6 bases at V and 5 bases at J, with 13 bases between the two ends. CDR3 length equals 13 residues. CDR1 MRHNA and CDR2 SNTAGT come from the germline V gene. For this clone: What it binds is unknown.

The study reverse transcribed the entire isolated RNA, so it sequenced expressed TCRB transcripts. Assay used: immunoSEQ multiplex PCR; TCRdb lists only in-frame clones, some missing. Of 600,000 or so clones listed, over 11% were seen once; the top ten hold 0.035% to 0.045%. The receptor comes from a man younger than 30 with type 1 diabetes. V is TRBV6-4 and J is TRBJ2-5; D is undetermined. Sequences were obtained from naive CD4+ T cells from blood. DNA for the CDR3: TGTGCCAGCAGCCATGTATATGGGGAGACCCAGTACTTC. Its translation is CASSHVYGETQYF.